A selection of T cell receptor beta chains follows, all from one sample in a study of cytotoxic CD8 clonotypes in ibrutinib-treated CLL. The data were produced by immunoSEQ multiplex PCR, yet TCRdb's version contains in-frame clones alone and is incomplete. The sample includes tens of thousands of clones, about 82% seen only once; the top ten take roughly 5%. The starting material was PBMCs, obtained before ibrutinib treatment. The receptors derive from a human donor with chronic lymphocytic leukemia. Both conserved end residues are part of each CDR3. D genes are given only for firm matches. Some rows mark clone size as missing; the rest say once, few, many or name a class of expanded clone.

clone size: -; V gene: TRBV27; J gene: TRBJ1-4; D gene: TRBD1; CDR3 DNA: TGTGCCAGCAGTTTAACGGACAGGGAGGCGGAAAAACTGTTTTTT; CDR3 protein: CASSLTDREAEKLFF
clone size: -; V gene: TRBV30; J gene: TRBJ1-2; D gene: TRBD1; CDR3 DNA: TGTGCCTGGAGCCTGGAGCGACAGGGCTATGGCTACACCTTC; CDR3 protein: CAWSLERQGYGYTF
clone size: -; V gene: TRBV5-8; J gene: TRBJ2-1; D gene: TRBD2; CDR3 DNA: TGTGCCAGCAGCTTATGGTTGGGCGGGAGGCCTAGTGAGCAGTTCTTC; CDR3 protein: CASSLWLGGRPSEQFF
clone size: -; V gene: TRBV5-1; J gene: TRBJ1-1; D gene: TRBD1; CDR3 DNA: TGCGCCAGCAGCTTGGAACAGGGGGCACTGGGGACTGAAGCTTTCTTT; CDR3 protein: CASSLEQGALGTEAFF
clone size: -; V gene: TRBV7-9; J gene: TRBJ2-3; D gene: -; CDR3 DNA: TGTGCCAGCAGCTTAGCGGGGGGAGATACGCAGTATTTT; CDR3 protein: CASSLAGGDTQYF
clone size: -; V gene: TRBV9; J gene: TRBJ2-7; D gene: TRBD2; CDR3 DNA: TGTGCCAGCAGCGCCACCGGGACTAGCTACTACGAGCAGTACTTC; CDR3 protein: CASSATGTSYYEQYF
clone size: -; V gene: TRBV11-3; J gene: TRBJ2-2; D gene: TRBD2; CDR3 DNA: TGTGCCAGCAAGGCCGGGACTAGCGGGAGGTATAGCACCGGGGAGCTGTTTTTT; CDR3 protein: CASKAGTSGRYSTGELFF
clone size: once; V gene: TRBV4-3; J gene: TRBJ1-3; D gene: -; CDR3 DNA: TGCGCCAGCAGCCAAGAGGGGCGGAACTCTGGAAACACCATATATTTT; CDR3 protein: CASSQEGRNSGNTIYF
clone size: -; V gene: TRBV9; J gene: TRBJ2-2; D gene: -; CDR3 DNA: TGTGCCAGCAGCGCCAGGGATATCGGGGCCGGGGAGCTGTTTTTT; CDR3 protein: CASSARDIGAGELFF
clone size: few; V gene: TRBV9; J gene: TRBJ2-7; D gene: -; CDR3 DNA: TGTGCCAGCAGCGTATCCGGTACCTACGAGCAGTACTTC; CDR3 protein: CASSVSGTYEQYF
clone size: -; V gene: TRBV7-6; J gene: TRBJ1-2; D gene: TRBD1; CDR3 DNA: TGTGCCAGCAGCTTAGCGTCGGCAGGGGGCAGCGATGGCTACACCTTC; CDR3 protein: CASSLASAGGSDGYTF
clone size: once; V gene: TRBV5-4; J gene: TRBJ1-2; D gene: -; CDR3 DNA: TGTGCCAGCAGCTTGGATCGTTGGGGTCTTAACTATGGCTACACCTTC; CDR3 protein: CASSLDRWGLNYGYTF
clone size: once; V gene: TRBV5-1; J gene: TRBJ2-3; D gene: TRBD2; CDR3 DNA: TGCGCCAGCAGGGAAGGACTAGCGGGAGATACGCAGTATTTT; CDR3 protein: CASREGLAGDTQYF
clone size: -; V gene: TRBV10-3; J gene: TRBJ2-1; D gene: -; CDR3 DNA: TGTGCCATCAGTGGGCGGGCAGACAATGAGCAGTTCTTC; CDR3 protein: CAISGRADNEQFF
clone size: -; V gene: TRBV28; J gene: TRBJ2-7; D gene: TRBD2; CDR3 DNA: TGTGCCAGCCGTGGTCTAGCGGGAATAGAGCAGTACTTC; CDR3 protein: CASRGLAGIEQYF
clone size: -; V gene: TRBV6-5; J gene: TRBJ2-2; D gene: -; CDR3 DNA: TGTGCCAGCAGTTACTCGACATCCGCGAACACCGGGGAGCTGTTTTTT; CDR3 protein: CASSYSTSANTGELFF
clone size: -; V gene: TRBV18; J gene: TRBJ2-7; D gene: TRBD1; CDR3 DNA: TGTGCCAGCTCGCAGGGACAGCTATTCTACGAGCAGTACTTC; CDR3 protein: CASSQGQLFYEQYF
clone size: -; V gene: TRBV5-6; J gene: TRBJ1-5; D gene: -; CDR3 DNA: TGTGCCAGCAGTTACGGGAGCGGTAGCTGGCAGCCCCAGCATTTT; CDR3 protein: CASSYGSGSWQPQHF
clone size: -; V gene: TRBV29-1; J gene: TRBJ1-2; D gene: TRBD1; CDR3 DNA: TGCAGCGTTGAACAGGGGGCAGGGGGCTACACCTTC; CDR3 protein: CSVEQGAGGYTF
clone size: -; V gene: TRBV28; J gene: TRBJ1-2; D gene: TRBD1; CDR3 DNA: TGTGCCAGCAGTTTGACAGGGACTGACTATGGCTACACCTTC; CDR3 protein: CASSLTGTDYGYTF
clone size: few; V gene: TRBV28; J gene: TRBJ2-7; D gene: -; CDR3 DNA: TGTGCCAGCAGTTACAGAATAACCACCTACGAGCAGTACTTC; CDR3 protein: CASSYRITTYEQYF
clone size: -; V gene: TRBV21-1; J gene: TRBJ2-2; D gene: -; CDR3 DNA: TGTGCCAGCAGCAAGGATACTAGCCGTGGGGCCGGGGAGCTGTTTTTT; CDR3 protein: CASSKDTSRGAGELFF
clone size: -; V gene: TRBV29-1; J gene: TRBJ2-1; D gene: TRBD2; CDR3 DNA: TGCAGCGTTGAATGGACTAGCCCACTCAATGAGCAGTTCTTC; CDR3 protein: CSVEWTSPLNEQFF
clone size: -; V gene: TRBV5-6; J gene: TRBJ2-7; D gene: -; CDR3 DNA: TGTGCCAGCAGCTTGGACACCCTCTACGAGCAGTACTTC; CDR3 protein: CASSLDTLYEQYF
clone size: medium-sized; V gene: TRBV7-8; J gene: TRBJ2-7; D gene: -; CDR3 DNA: TGTGCCAGCAGCAATAACGAGGGACGGGTGAAGGGCGAGCAGTACTTC; CDR3 protein: CASSNNEGRVKGEQYF
clone size: -; V gene: TRBV7-6; J gene: TRBJ2-5; D gene: TRBD1; CDR3 DNA: TGTGCCAGCAGTCTTTACCCGGGGACCGGGACAGGGTATCAAGAGACCCAGTACTTC; CDR3 protein: CASSLYPGTGTGYQETQYF
clone size: -; V gene: TRBV2; J gene: TRBJ2-3; D gene: TRBD2; CDR3 DNA: TGTGCCAGCAGTGAATGGCGGGAGAGATATACGCAGTATTTT; CDR3 protein: CASSEWRERYTQYF
clone size: -; V gene: TRBV29-1; J gene: TRBJ2-1; D gene: -; CDR3 DNA: TGCAGCGTTGCGGCGGAGCCGACCTACAATGAGCAGTTCTTC; CDR3 protein: CSVAAEPTYNEQFF
clone size: once; V gene: TRBV25-1; J gene: TRBJ2-7; D gene: TRBD1; CDR3 DNA: TGTGCCAGCAGGAGGACGACAGGGAGAGGGTCCGAGCAGTACTTC; CDR3 protein: CASRRTTGRGSEQYF
clone size: -; V gene: TRBV6-1; J gene: TRBJ1-3; D gene: -; CDR3 DNA: TGTGCCAGCAGTGAAGCGGCGGGGGGAAGTGGAAACACCATATATTTT; CDR3 protein: CASSEAAGGSGNTIYF
clone size: -; V gene: TRBV5-5; J gene: TRBJ2-4; D gene: TRBD2; CDR3 DNA: TGTGCCAGCAGCTCCCCCGGGACTAGGGACATTCAGTACTTC; CDR3 protein: CASSSPGTRDIQYF
clone size: -; V gene: TRBV5-1; J gene: TRBJ2-5; D gene: -; CDR3 DNA: TGCGCCAGCAGCTTTGAGGGGGTCCAAGAGACCCAGTACTTC; CDR3 protein: CASSFEGVQETQYF
clone size: -; V gene: TRBV7-6; J gene: TRBJ2-7; D gene: TRBD1; CDR3 DNA: TGTGCCAGCAGCTTCCTCAGTGGGACAGGAGGCTACGAGCAGTACTTC; CDR3 protein: CASSFLSGTGGYEQYF
clone size: -; V gene: TRBV2; J gene: TRBJ1-5; D gene: -; CDR3 DNA: TGTGCCAGCGGGGGATTCAGGGAGTCGGATCAGCCCCAGCATTTT; CDR3 protein: CASGGFRESDQPQHF
clone size: -; V gene: TRBV2; J gene: TRBJ1-2; D gene: -; CDR3 DNA: TGTGCCAGCAGTGTTAAGGGATCGGGTGGCTACACCTTC; CDR3 protein: CASSVKGSGGYTF
clone size: -; V gene: TRBV29-1; J gene: TRBJ1-1; D gene: TRBD1; CDR3 DNA: TGCAGCGTTCTAAGCAGGGGACAGACGAACACTGAAGCTTTCTTT; CDR3 protein: CSVLSRGQTNTEAFF
clone size: -; V gene: TRBV15; J gene: TRBJ2-5; D gene: -; CDR3 DNA: TGTGCCACCAGCAGGGGGGAGTGGAAGTTACAAGAGACCCAGTACTTC; CDR3 protein: CATSRGEWKLQETQYF
clone size: -; V gene: TRBV7-9; J gene: TRBJ2-7; D gene: -; CDR3 DNA: TGTGCCAGCAGCCGACTAGTGGCATCCTACGAGCAGTACTTC; CDR3 protein: CASSRLVASYEQYF
clone size: -; V gene: TRBV6-5; J gene: TRBJ2-7; D gene: -; CDR3 DNA: TGTGCCAGTCAGGGTAGCTACGAGCAGTACTTC; CDR3 protein: CASQGSYEQYF
clone size: -; V gene: TRBV5-1; J gene: TRBJ2-7; D gene: TRBD1; CDR3 DNA: TGCGCCAGCAGCGCGGGGGACAGGGGTTTTGTCCCAGACCCGTACGAGCAGTACTTC; CDR3 protein: CASSAGDRGFVPDPYEQYF
clone size: few; V gene: TRBV2; J gene: TRBJ2-7; D gene: TRBD1; CDR3 DNA: TGTGCCAGCAGCCGGACAGGGGGCTCCTACGAGCAGTACTTC; CDR3 protein: CASSRTGGSYEQYF
clone size: -; V gene: TRBV29-1; J gene: TRBJ1-4; D gene: -; CDR3 DNA: TGCAGCGTTGTCGGGCAACTGGGTGAAAAACTGTTTTTT; CDR3 protein: CSVVGQLGEKLFF
clone size: -; V gene: TRBV29-1; J gene: TRBJ1-4; D gene: -; CDR3 DNA: TGCAGCGTCCTTCTGGGGGTAGGAGAAAAACTGTTTTTT; CDR3 protein: CSVLLGVGEKLFF
clone size: medium-sized; V gene: TRBV28; J gene: TRBJ1-1; D gene: TRBD1; CDR3 DNA: TGTGCCAGCGTTGAACAGGGGTGGAACACTGAAGCTTTCTTT; CDR3 protein: CASVEQGWNTEAFF
clone size: -; V gene: TRBV5-1; J gene: TRBJ2-3; D gene: TRBD2; CDR3 DNA: TGCGCCAGCAGCCCAGGGACTAGCGGGAGGGGAGATACGCAGTATTTT; CDR3 protein: CASSPGTSGRGDTQYF